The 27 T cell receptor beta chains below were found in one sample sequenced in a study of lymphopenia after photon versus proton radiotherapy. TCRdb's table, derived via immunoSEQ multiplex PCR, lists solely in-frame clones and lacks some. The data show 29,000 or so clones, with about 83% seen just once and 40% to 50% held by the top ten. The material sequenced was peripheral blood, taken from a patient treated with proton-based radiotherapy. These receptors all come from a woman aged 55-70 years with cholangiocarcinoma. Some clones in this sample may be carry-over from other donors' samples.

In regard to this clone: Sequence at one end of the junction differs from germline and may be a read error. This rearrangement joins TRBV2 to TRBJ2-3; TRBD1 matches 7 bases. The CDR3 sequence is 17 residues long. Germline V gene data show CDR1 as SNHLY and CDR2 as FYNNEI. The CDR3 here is CASSEGPPGTATNTQYF. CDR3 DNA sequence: TGTGCCAGCAGTGAAGGACCGCCCGGGACAGCCACAAATACGCAGTATTTT.

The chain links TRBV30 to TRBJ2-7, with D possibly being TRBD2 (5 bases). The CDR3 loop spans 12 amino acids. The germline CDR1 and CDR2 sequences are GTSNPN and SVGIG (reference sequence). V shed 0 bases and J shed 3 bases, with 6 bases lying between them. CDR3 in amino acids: CAWSVRGYEQYF. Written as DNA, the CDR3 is TGTGCCTGGAGTGTACGGGGCTACGAGCAGTACTTC.

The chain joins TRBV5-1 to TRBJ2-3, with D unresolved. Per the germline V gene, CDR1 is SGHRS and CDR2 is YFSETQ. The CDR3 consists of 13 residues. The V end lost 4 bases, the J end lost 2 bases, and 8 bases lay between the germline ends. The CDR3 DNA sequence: TGCGCCAGCAGCCACTACTTCACAGATACGCAGTATTTT. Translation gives CASSHYFTDTQYF.

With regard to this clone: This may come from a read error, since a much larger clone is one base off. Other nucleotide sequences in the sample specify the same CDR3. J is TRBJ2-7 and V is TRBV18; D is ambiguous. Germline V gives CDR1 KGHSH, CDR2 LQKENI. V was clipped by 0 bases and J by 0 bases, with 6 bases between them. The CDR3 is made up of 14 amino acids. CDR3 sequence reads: CASSPPGNSYEQYF. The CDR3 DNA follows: TGTGCCAGCTCACCACCTGGTAACTCCTACGAGCAGTACTTC.

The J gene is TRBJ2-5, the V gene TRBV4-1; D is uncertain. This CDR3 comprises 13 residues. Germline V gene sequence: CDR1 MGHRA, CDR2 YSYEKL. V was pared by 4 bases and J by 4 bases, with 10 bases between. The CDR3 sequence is CASSPLTGETQYF. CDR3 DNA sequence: TGCGCCAGCAGCCCACTGACGGGAGAGACCCAGTACTTC.

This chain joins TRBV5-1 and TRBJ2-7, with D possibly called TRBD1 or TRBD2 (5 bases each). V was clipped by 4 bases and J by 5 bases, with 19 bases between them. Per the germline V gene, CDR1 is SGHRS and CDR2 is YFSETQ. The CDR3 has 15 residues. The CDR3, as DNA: TGCGCCAGCAGCCGACCCCGGGACGACCGGGACGAGCAGTACTTC. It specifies CASSRPRDDRDEQYF.

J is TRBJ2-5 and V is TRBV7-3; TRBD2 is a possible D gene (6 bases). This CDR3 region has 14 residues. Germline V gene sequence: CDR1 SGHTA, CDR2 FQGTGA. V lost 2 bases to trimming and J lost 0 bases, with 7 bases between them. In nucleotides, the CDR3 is TGTGCCAGCAGCTTAGGGGGGAACCAAGAGACCCAGTACTTC. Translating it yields CASSLGGNQETQYF.

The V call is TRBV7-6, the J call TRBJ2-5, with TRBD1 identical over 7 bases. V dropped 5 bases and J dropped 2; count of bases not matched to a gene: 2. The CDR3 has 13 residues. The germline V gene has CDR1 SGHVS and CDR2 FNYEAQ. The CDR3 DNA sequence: TGTGCCAGCAGCCAGGACAGGCAAGAGACCCAGTACTTC. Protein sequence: CASSQDRQETQYF. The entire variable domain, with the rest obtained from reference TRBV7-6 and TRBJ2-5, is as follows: GAGVSQSPRYKVTKRGQDVALRCDPISGHVSLYWYRQALGQGPEFLTYFNYEAQQDKSGLPNDRFSAERPEGSISTLTIQRTEQRDSAMYRCASSQDRQETQYFGPGTRLLVL.

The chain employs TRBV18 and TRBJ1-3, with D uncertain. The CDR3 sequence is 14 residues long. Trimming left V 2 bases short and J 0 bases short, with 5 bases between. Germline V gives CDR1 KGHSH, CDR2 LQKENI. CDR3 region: CASSPMTSGNTIYF. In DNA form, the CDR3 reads TGTGCCAGCTCACCAATGACCTCTGGAAACACCATATATTTT. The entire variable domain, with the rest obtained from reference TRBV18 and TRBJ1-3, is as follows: NAGVMQNPRHLVRRRGQEARLRCSPMKGHSHVYWYRQLPEEGLKFMVYLQKENIIDESGMPKERFSAEFPKEGPSILRIQQVVRGDSAAYFCASSPMTSGNTIYFGEGSWLTVV.

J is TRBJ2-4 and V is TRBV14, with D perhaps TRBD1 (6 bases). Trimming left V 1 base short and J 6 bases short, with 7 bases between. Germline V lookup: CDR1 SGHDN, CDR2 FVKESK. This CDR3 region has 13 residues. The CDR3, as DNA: TGTGCCAGCAGCCAAGCACAGGGAAACATTCAGTACTTC. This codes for CASSQAQGNIQYF.

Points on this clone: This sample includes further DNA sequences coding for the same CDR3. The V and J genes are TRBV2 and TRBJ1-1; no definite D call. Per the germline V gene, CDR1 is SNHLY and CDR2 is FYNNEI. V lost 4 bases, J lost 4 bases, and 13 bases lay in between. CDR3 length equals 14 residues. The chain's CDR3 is CASSVAAKATEAFF. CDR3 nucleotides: TGTGCCAGCAGTGTGGCAGCTAAAGCCACTGAAGCTTTCTTT. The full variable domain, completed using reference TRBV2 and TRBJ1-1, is EPEVTQTPSHQVTQMGQEVILRCVPISNHLYFYWYRQILGQKVEFLVSFYNNEISEKSEIFDDQFSVERPDGSNFTLKIRSTKLEDSAMYFCASSVAAKATEAFFGQGTRLTVV.

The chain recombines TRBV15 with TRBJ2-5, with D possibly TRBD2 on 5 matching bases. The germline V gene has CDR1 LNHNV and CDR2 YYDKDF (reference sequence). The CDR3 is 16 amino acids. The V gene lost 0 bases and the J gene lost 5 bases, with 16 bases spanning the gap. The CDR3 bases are TGTGCCACCAGCAGAGAGGGGAGTATTTTAGCTGAGACCCAGTACTTC. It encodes CATSREGSILAETQYF.

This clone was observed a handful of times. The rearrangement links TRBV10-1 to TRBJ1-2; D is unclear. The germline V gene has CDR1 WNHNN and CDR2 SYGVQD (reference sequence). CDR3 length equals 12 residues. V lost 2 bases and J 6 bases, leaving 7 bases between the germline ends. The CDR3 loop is CASSELSDGYTF. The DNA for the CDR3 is TGCGCCAGCAGTGAGCTCTCAGATGGCTACACCTTC.

CDR3 in amino acids: CSAEDGGEQFF. As DNA, the CDR3 is TGCAGTGCTGAAGACGGGGGCGAGCAGTTCTTC. The chain joins TRBV20-1 to TRBJ2-1; tentatively, D is TRBD1 or TRBD2 (6 bases each). The CDR3 is made up of 11 amino acids. CDR1 and CDR2 (germline): DFQATT, SNEGSKA (reference sequence). V was clipped by 5 bases and J by 10 bases, with 12 bases between them.

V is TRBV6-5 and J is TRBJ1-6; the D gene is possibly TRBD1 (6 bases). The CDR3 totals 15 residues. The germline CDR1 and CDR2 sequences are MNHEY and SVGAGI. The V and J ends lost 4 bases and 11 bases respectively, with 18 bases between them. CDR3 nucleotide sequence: TGTGCCAGCAGTTTGGACGGGGGGGCTTGGGCACCCCTCCACTTT. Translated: CASSLDGGAWAPLHF.

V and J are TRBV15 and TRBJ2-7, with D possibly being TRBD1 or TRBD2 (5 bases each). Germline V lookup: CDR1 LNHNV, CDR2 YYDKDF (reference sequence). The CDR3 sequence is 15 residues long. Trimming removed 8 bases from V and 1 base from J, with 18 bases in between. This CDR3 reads CATDFRDGYSYEQYF. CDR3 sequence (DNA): TGTGCCACCGATTTTAGGGACGGCTATTCCTACGAGCAGTACTTC.

CDR3 in amino acids: CASSGLAGPNNEQFF. The CDR3 DNA sequence: TGCGCCAGCAGCGGGCTAGCGGGACCCAACAATGAGCAGTTCTTC. The rearrangement uses TRBV5-1 and TRBJ2-1, with 9 bases identical to TRBD2. Germline loops: CDR1 SGHRS, CDR2 YFSETQ. This CDR3 comprises 15 residues. Unmatched junction bases numbered 7, after V lost 4 bases and J lost 5 bases. The variable domain in full, completed from reference TRBV5-1 and TRBJ2-1, reads KAGVTQTPRYLIKTRGQQVTLSCSPISGHRSVSWYQQTPGQGLQFLFEYFSETQRNKGNFPGRFSGRQFSNSRSEMNVSTLELGDSALYLCASSGLAGPNNEQFFGPGTRLTVL.

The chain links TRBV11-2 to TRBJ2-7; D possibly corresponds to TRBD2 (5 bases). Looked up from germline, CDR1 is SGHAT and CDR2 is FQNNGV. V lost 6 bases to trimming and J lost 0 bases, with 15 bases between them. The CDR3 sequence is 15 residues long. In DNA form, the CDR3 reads TGTGCCAGCAGAAAAGTGGGAGAAATCTCCTACGAGCAGTACTTC. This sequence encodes CASRKVGEISYEQYF.

CDR3 in DNA: TGTGCCAGCAGCGTAGGGGGACGGACAGACACCGGGGAGCTGTTTTTT. The encoded protein is CASSVGGRTDTGELFF. The chain links TRBV9 to TRBJ2-2, with D possibly being TRBD1 (6 bases). Germline values: CDR1 SGDLS, CDR2 YYNGEE. Trimming cost V 0 bases and J 3 bases, with 12 bases left between them. The CDR3 extends over 16 amino acids.

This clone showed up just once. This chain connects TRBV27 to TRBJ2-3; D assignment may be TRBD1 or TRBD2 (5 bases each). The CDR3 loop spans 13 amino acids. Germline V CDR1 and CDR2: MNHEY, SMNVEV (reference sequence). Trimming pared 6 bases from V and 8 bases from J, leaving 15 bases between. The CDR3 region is CASRTSGPSTQYF. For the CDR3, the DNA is TGTGCCAGCAGGACCTCGGGACCGTCTACGCAGTATTTT.

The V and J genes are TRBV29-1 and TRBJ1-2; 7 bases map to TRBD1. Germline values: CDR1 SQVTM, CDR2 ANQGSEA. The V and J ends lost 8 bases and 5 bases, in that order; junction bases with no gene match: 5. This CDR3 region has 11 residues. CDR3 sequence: CSSWTGYGYTF. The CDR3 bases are TGCAGCTCTTGGACAGGATATGGCTACACCTTC. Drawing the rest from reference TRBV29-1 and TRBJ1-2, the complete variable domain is SAVISQKPSRDICQRGTSLTIQCQVDSQVTMMFWYRQQPGQSLTLIATANQGSEATYESGFVIDKFPISRPNLTFSTLTVSNMSPEDSSIYLCSSWTGYGYTFGSGTRLTVV.

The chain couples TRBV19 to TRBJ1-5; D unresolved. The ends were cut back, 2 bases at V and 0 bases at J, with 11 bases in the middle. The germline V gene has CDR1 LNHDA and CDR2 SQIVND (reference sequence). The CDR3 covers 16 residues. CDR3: CASSILDLYSNQPQHF. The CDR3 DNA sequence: TGTGCCAGTAGTATACTCGACCTCTATAGCAATCAGCCCCAGCATTTT.

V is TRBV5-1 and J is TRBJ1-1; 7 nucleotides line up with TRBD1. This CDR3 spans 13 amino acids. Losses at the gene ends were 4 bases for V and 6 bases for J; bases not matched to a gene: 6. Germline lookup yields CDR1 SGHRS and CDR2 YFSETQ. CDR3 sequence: CASSQDRPPEAFF. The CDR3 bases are TGCGCCAGCAGCCAGGACAGGCCACCTGAAGCTTTCTTT.

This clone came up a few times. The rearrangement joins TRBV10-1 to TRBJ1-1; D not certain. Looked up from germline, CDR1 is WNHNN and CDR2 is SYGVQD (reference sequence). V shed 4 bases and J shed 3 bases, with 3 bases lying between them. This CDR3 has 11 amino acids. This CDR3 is CASSGDTEAFF. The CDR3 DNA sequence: TGCGCCAGCAGTGGGGACACTGAAGCTTTCTTT.

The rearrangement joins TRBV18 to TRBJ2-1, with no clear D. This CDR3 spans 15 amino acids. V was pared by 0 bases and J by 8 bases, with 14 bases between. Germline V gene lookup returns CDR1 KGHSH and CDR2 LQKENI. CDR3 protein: CASSPPLETIHEQFF. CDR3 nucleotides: TGTGCCAGCTCACCACCGCTAGAAACTATCCATGAGCAGTTCTTC.

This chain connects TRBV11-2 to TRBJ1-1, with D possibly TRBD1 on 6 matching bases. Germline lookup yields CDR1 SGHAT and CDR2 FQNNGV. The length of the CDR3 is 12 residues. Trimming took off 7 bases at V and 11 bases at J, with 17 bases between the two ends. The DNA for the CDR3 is TGTGCCAGCACAGCTATGGCAGGGGCGGCTTTCTTT. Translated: CASTAMAGAAFF.

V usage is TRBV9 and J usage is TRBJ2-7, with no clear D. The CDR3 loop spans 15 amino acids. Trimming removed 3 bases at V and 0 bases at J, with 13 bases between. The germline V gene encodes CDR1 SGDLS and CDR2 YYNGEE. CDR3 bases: TGTGCCAGCAGCGCCGGTCGGGCGGACTCCTACGAGCAGTACTTC. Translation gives CASSAGRADSYEQYF. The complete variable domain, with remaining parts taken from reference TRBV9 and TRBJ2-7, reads DSGVTQTPKHLITATGQRVTLRCSPRSGDLSVYWYQQSLDQGLQFLIQYYNGEERAKGNILERFSAQQFPDLHSELNLSSLELGDSALYFCASSAGRADSYEQYFGPGTRLTVT.